This T cell receptor (beta chain) comes out of a study of T cells of healthy individuals. The V and J ends lost 3 bases and 2 bases respectively, with 12 bases between them. CDR1 ENHRY and CDR2 SYGVKD come from the germline V gene. This CDR3 spans 15 amino acids. Each CDR3 protein is one row after TCRdb ran MiXCR on the 5' RACE reads. This sample yields tens of thousands of distinct CDR3 sequences, of which approximately 15% are seen a single time; roughly 15% belongs to the top ten. This chain joins TRBV10-3 and TRBJ2-3; D possibly corresponds to TRBD1 (5 bases). This TCR derives from a human donor in good health. The CDR3 protein is CAISEGALNTDTQYF. For the CDR3, the DNA is TGTGCCATCAGTGAAGGGGCATTGAACACAGATACGCAGTATTTT.